Listed below are T cell receptor beta chains from one sample, sequenced in a study of blood T cells in healthy people across ages. From the 5' RACE reads, TCRdb called clonotypes with MiXCR, one entry per CDR3 protein. The table lists 800,000 to 1,000,000 distinct CDR3 sequences, about 48% of them singletons. The specimen was blood. All receptors derive from a man aged 25-40 years in good health. The conserved cysteine and the conserved F or W are not part of the CDR3 here. A D gene is named only where the DNA matches it firmly. Not every row has a clone size; where given, it reads once, few, many or a size class.

clone_size v_call d_call cdr3_aa
few TRBV28 TRBD1 ASRRQGREKLF
many TRBV6-2/TRBV6-3 . ASSAGYTQY
once TRBV3-1 . ASSQTWAPADTQY
. TRBV10-3 . AISETGSETQY
few TRBV12-3/TRBV12-4 . ASSLVLGGEKLF
. TRBV2 . ASSETEKIYEQY
many TRBV7-2 TRBD1 ASSLGGQGANYGYT
few TRBV7-3 TRBD2 ASSLKSASGGAGGSYNEQF
few TRBV29-1 TRBD2 SVGHTSGGSLGQY
few TRBV6-1 TRBD1 ASSATGDPSSYNSPLH
few TRBV20-1 TRBD2 SARDYGRTSGGAFSYNEQF
. TRBV20-1 TRBD1 STKQDRARTEAF
. TRBV20-1 . SARDWRDRDEQY
. TRBV4-2 TRBD1 ASSQDLYRGSADTQY
. TRBV9 TRBD1 ASSVVPGQGTSGANVLT
few TRBV3-1 . ASSTRTPFGETQY
few TRBV28 TRBD1 ASAGTGLSYEQY
. TRBV30 . AWSLQGRGF
. TRBV11-2 TRBD2 ASSSSGDTDTQY
few TRBV6-6 . ASSYVGPSYEQY
few TRBV18 TRBD2 ASSPGLAGGTLADTQY
few TRBV5-1 . ASSSDGLNQPQH
. TRBV28 TRBD2 ASTSTGAGTSGKGQF
many TRBV27 . ASSFRGSYNEQF
. TRBV20-1 TRBD1 SASGQGGNTEAF
. TRBV18 . ASSQAEKSNQPQH
. TRBV21-1 . ASSRTRRTGQADQPQH
. TRBV5-1 . ASSLDGTNTDTQY
many TRBV4-2 . ASSQEGPIYEQY
many TRBV20-1 . SPRGEQF
. TRBV6-5 TRBD1 ASSSSPTGYNQPQH
. TRBV14 . ASSQGDLTDTQY
. TRBV4-2 TRBD1 ASSQDVGTGARELF
. TRBV25-1 . ASRRDTSTDTQY
. TRBV4-1 . ASSLDSGAMVGGYT
few TRBV6-5 TRBD1 ASRGDRGREAF
. TRBV4-2 . ASSQSKGRDGHYGYT
. TRBV12-3/TRBV12-4 . ASNLGGSYGYT